These T cell receptor beta chains were read from a single sample in a study of a mutant IDH1 vaccine in newly diagnosed glioma. Antigens for these TCRs are unknown. TCRdb keeps only in-frame clones here, not all; method: immunoSEQ multiplex PCR. This sample has under 85,000 clones, with 75% to 90% found just once. This material consisted of PBMCs, taken from a glioma patient whose treatment included an IDH1 peptide vaccine. These receptor sequences come from a woman aged 45-59 years with glioma. Each CDR3 is given with its conserved first and last residue. D genes are given only for firm matches. Clone size is stated in some rows and not others, as once, few, many or a class when expanded.

V: TRBV7-9; size: once; length: 15; J: TRBJ2-1; D: TRBD2; CDR3: CASSRTSGSVREQFF; DNA: TGTGCCAGCAGTCGGACTAGCGGGAGTGTGCGTGAGCAGTTCTTC
V: TRBV27; size: -; length: 15; J: TRBJ1-4; D: -; CDR3: CASSLRGGPNEKLFF; DNA: TGTGCCAGCAGTTTAAGGGGGGGTCCTAATGAAAAACTGTTTTTT
V: TRBV5-8; size: -; length: 15; J: TRBJ1-1; D: -; CDR3: CASSLWGAGNTEAFF; DNA: TGTGCCAGCAGCTTGTGGGGGGCAGGGAACACTGAAGCTTTCTTT
V: TRBV7-2; size: few; length: 13; J: TRBJ2-7; D: TRBD2; CDR3: CASTLLAGGEQYF; DNA: TGTGCCAGCACTCTACTAGCGGGAGGCGAGCAGTACTTC
V: TRBV5-1; size: -; length: 14; J: TRBJ2-7; D: TRBD2; CDR3: CASSTTSGSYEQYF; DNA: TGCGCCAGCAGCACCACTAGCGGGTCCTACGAGCAGTACTTC
V: TRBV28; size: few; length: 15; J: TRBJ2-1; D: -; CDR3: CASSFGGSPINEQFF; DNA: TGTGCCAGCAGTTTTGGGGGATCCCCTATTAATGAGCAGTTCTTC
V: TRBV6-6; size: -; length: 14; J: TRBJ1-1; D: TRBD1; CDR3: CASSYDRGGTEAFF; DNA: TGTGCCAGCAGTTACGACAGGGGAGGCACTGAAGCTTTCTTT
V: TRBV29-1; size: -; length: 12; J: TRBJ2-7; D: -; CDR3: CSVVLQVYEQYF; DNA: TGCAGCGTTGTTCTACAGGTCTACGAGCAGTACTTC
V: TRBV6-5; size: -; length: 14; J: TRBJ2-3; D: -; CDR3: CASSSTLVSDTQYF; DNA: TGTGCCAGCAGTTCTACACTCGTGTCGGATACGCAGTATTTT
V: TRBV2; size: -; length: 12; J: TRBJ1-5; D: -; CDR3: CASTDSYQPQHF; DNA: TGTGCCAGCACGGACAGTTATCAGCCCCAGCATTTT
V: TRBV5-3; size: -; length: 14; J: TRBJ2-7; D: TRBD1; CDR3: CARSSRDRIHEQYF; DNA: TGTGCCAGAAGCTCCCGGGACAGGATCCACGAGCAGTACTTC
V: TRBV27; size: -; length: 16; J: TRBJ1-6; D: TRBD1; CDR3: CASSPSGGDYNSPLHF; DNA: TGTGCCAGCAGTCCGTCAGGGGGGGACTATAATTCACCCCTCCACTTT
V: TRBV5-6; size: -; length: 13; J: TRBJ1-1; D: -; CDR3: CASSLVRNTEAFF; DNA: TGTGCCAGCAGCTTGGTTCGAAACACTGAAGCTTTCTTT
V: TRBV9; size: once; length: 15; J: TRBJ2-1; D: TRBD2; CDR3: CASSVELGLAGEQFF; DNA: TGTGCCAGCAGCGTAGAGCTCGGACTAGCGGGCGAGCAGTTCTTC
V: TRBV18; size: -; length: 16; J: TRBJ1-4; D: -; CDR3: CASSTSLYDTNEKLFF; DNA: TGTGCCAGCTCAACAAGCCTTTATGATACTAATGAAAAACTGTTTTTT
V: TRBV29-1; size: many; length: 11; J: TRBJ1-1; D: -; CDR3: CSTYRNTEAFF; DNA: TGCAGCACCTACAGGAACACTGAAGCTTTCTTT
V: TRBV28; size: -; length: 12; J: TRBJ2-2; D: -; CDR3: CASNGNTGELFF; DNA: TGTGCCAGCAATGGGAACACCGGGGAGCTGTTTTTT
V: TRBV7-9; size: -; length: 13; J: TRBJ1-4; D: -; CDR3: CASSRDLGEKLFF; DNA: TGTGCCAGCAGCAGGGACCTGGGTGAAAAACTGTTTTTT
V: TRBV28; size: -; length: 14; J: TRBJ2-7; D: -; CDR3: CASNPAGPSYEQYF; DNA: TGTGCCAGCAACCCGGCCGGTCCCTCCTACGAGCAGTACTTC
V: TRBV28; size: -; length: 13; J: TRBJ1-2; D: TRBD1; CDR3: CASGAGTGYGYTF; DNA: TGTGCCAGCGGCGCAGGGACAGGGTACGGCTACACCTTC
V: TRBV7-9; size: -; length: 16; J: TRBJ2-5; D: -; CDR3: CASSLWSGVPRETQYF; DNA: TGTGCCAGCAGCTTATGGTCCGGGGTCCCACGGGAGACCCAGTACTTC
V: TRBV18; size: -; length: 13; J: TRBJ2-5; D: -; CDR3: CASSPVYRETQYF; DNA: TGTGCCAGCTCACCGGTCTATCGGGAGACCCAGTACTTC
V: TRBV28; size: -; length: 15; J: TRBJ1-1; D: -; CDR3: CASSVPGDGGTEAFF; DNA: TGTGCCAGCAGTGTCCCGGGGGATGGCGGCACTGAAGCTTTCTTT
V: TRBV15; size: -; length: 14; J: TRBJ2-3; D: -; CDR3: CATSSNRGRDTQYF; DNA: TGTGCCACCAGCAGCAACAGAGGCAGGGATACGCAGTATTTT
V: TRBV5-4; size: -; length: 15; J: TRBJ2-1; D: TRBD2; CDR3: CASSLKRERNNEQFF; DNA: TGTGCCAGCAGCTTGAAGCGGGAGAGAAACAATGAGCAGTTCTTC
V: TRBV5-1; size: -; length: 15; J: TRBJ2-3; D: -; CDR3: CASSLGLASTDTQYF; DNA: TGCGCCAGCAGCTTGGGACTGGCAAGCACAGATACGCAGTATTTT
V: TRBV6-1; size: -; length: 15; J: TRBJ1-5; D: -; CDR3: CASSGGAWGNQPQHF; DNA: TGTGCCAGCAGTGGGGGGGCTTGGGGCAATCAGCCCCAGCATTTT
V: TRBV6-1; size: -; length: 13; J: TRBJ1-2; D: TRBD1; CDR3: CATKSDRGSGYTF; DNA: TGTGCCACCAAATCGGACAGGGGATCTGGCTACACCTTC
V: TRBV19; size: -; length: 13; J: TRBJ2-7; D: TRBD1; CDR3: CASSMQGGDEQYF; DNA: TGTGCCAGTAGTATGCAAGGGGGCGACGAGCAGTACTTC
V: TRBV30; size: -; length: 14; J: TRBJ2-3; D: -; CDR3: CAWSGDSRTDTQYF; DNA: TGTGCCTGGAGTGGGGACTCTCGCACAGATACGCAGTATTTT
V: TRBV27; size: -; length: 13; J: TRBJ1-2; D: TRBD1; CDR3: CASNDREDYGYTF; DNA: TGTGCCAGTAATGACAGGGAGGACTATGGCTACACCTTC
V: TRBV18; size: -; length: 14; J: TRBJ1-2; D: -; CDR3: CASSPAGQPYGYTF; DNA: TGTGCCAGCTCACCCGCAGGACAGCCCTATGGCTACACCTTC
V: TRBV23-1; size: -; length: 20; J: TRBJ2-2; D: TRBD2; CDR3: CASSQCLAGGFYFKTGELFF; DNA: TGCGCCAGCAGTCAATGTCTAGCGGGAGGGTTTTATTTTAAGACCGGGGAGCTGTTTTTT
V: TRBV27; size: -; length: 15; J: TRBJ2-1; D: -; CDR3: CASSAWTGAGNEQFF; DNA: TGTGCCAGCAGTGCTTGGACTGGGGCGGGCAATGAGCAGTTCTTC
V: TRBV19; size: once; length: 11; J: TRBJ2-7; D: -; CDR3: CASRQSYEQYF; DNA: TGTGCCAGTAGGCAGTCCTACGAGCAGTACTTC
V: TRBV19; size: once; length: 14; J: TRBJ1-2; D: -; CDR3: CASSRRGSGAGYTF; DNA: TGTGCCAGTAGCCGGCGGGGTTCAGGGGCCGGCTACACCTTC
V: TRBV28; size: -; length: 11; J: TRBJ1-5; D: -; CDR3: CASSRLGPQHF; DNA: TGTGCCAGCAGTCGGCTGGGTCCCCAGCATTTT
V: TRBV6-1; size: -; length: 21; J: TRBJ2-3; D: TRBD1; CDR3: CASSEKFGQGVSWASTDTQYF; DNA: TGTGCCAGCAGTGAAAAGTTCGGACAGGGGGTTTCCTGGGCCAGCACAGATACGCAGTATTTT
V: TRBV27; size: -; length: 15; J: TRBJ2-5; D: TRBD2; CDR3: CASSSSGRQQETQYF; DNA: TGTGCCAGCAGTTCTAGCGGGAGGCAGCAAGAGACCCAGTACTTC
V: TRBV11-2; size: few; length: 13; J: TRBJ1-5; D: -; CDR3: CASSLSSNQPQHF; DNA: TGTGCCAGCAGCTTATCCTCGAATCAGCCCCAGCATTTT
V: TRBV21-1; size: -; length: 14; J: TRBJ1-1; D: -; CDR3: CASSRTGGGTEAFF; DNA: TGTGCCAGCAGCAGGACAGGGGGCGGCACTGAAGCTTTCTTT
V: TRBV28; size: -; length: 11; J: TRBJ2-1; D: -; CDR3: CASMRYNEQFF; DNA: TGTGCCAGCATGAGGTACAATGAGCAGTTCTTC
V: TRBV5-1; size: -; length: 16; J: TRBJ2-1; D: TRBD2; CDR3: CASSLGGSGIYNEQFF; DNA: TGCGCCAGCAGCTTGGGCGGTAGCGGGATTTACAATGAGCAGTTCTTC
V: TRBV19; size: -; length: 15; J: TRBJ2-1; D: -; CDR3: CASTPERSSYNEQFF; DNA: TGTGCCAGTACCCCTGAGCGTTCGTCCTACAATGAGCAGTTCTTC
V: TRBV5-1; size: -; length: 15; J: TRBJ1-3; D: -; CDR3: CASSPSGAVGNTIYF; DNA: TGCGCCAGCAGCCCTTCGGGGGCGGTTGGAAACACCATATATTTT
V: TRBV29-1; size: -; length: 18; J: TRBJ1-1; D: TRBD1; CDR3: CSVEPRERGRRMNTEAFF; DNA: TGCAGCGTTGAACCCCGGGAAAGGGGGCGTCGAATGAACACTGAAGCTTTCTTT
V: TRBV9; size: -; length: 17; J: TRBJ2-3; D: TRBD2; CDR3: CASSVISPSGITDTQYF; DNA: TGTGCCAGCAGCGTAATCAGTCCTAGCGGGATCACAGATACGCAGTATTTT
V: TRBV14; size: -; length: 15; J: TRBJ2-5; D: TRBD2; CDR3: CASSPLAGGQETQYF; DNA: TGTGCCAGCAGCCCGTTAGCGGGAGGGCAAGAGACCCAGTACTTC
V: TRBV4-1; size: -; length: 16; J: TRBJ2-3; D: -; CDR3: CASSQERGGGPDTQYF; DNA: TGCGCCAGCAGCCAAGAAAGGGGTGGGGGGCCAGATACGCAGTATTTT
V: TRBV5-1; size: -; length: 22; J: TRBJ2-1; D: TRBD2; CDR3: CASRAHRAAGTSGRPPYNEQFF; DNA: TGCGCCAGCAGGGCCCACAGGGCTGCCGGGACTAGCGGGAGACCCCCTTACAATGAGCAGTTCTTC